The present TCR beta chain was sequenced within a study of lymphopenia after photon versus proton radiotherapy. V was pared by 6 bases and J by 3 bases, with 9 bases of the junction left unmatched. The CDR3 sequence is 15 residues long. CDR1 and CDR2 from the germline V gene are SNHLY and FYNNEI. Libraries were prepared by immunoSEQ multiplex PCR; TCRdb keeps only in-frame clonotypes and omits some of them. The sample has 150,000 or so clones, approximately 86% seen once. The receptor was derived from a man aged 45 to 65 with gastric cancer. The chain employs TRBV2 and TRBJ2-7; TRBD2 aligns across 9 bases. The sequencing here drew on peripheral blood, taken from a patient treated with photon-based radiotherapy. The CDR3 sequence is CASRDGRLAVYEQYF. For the CDR3, the DNA is TGTGCCAGCAGGGATGGCAGACTAGCGGTCTACGAGCAGTACTTC.